This is a list of T cell receptor beta chains from one sample in a study of relationships among human T cell subsets. TCRdb itself ran the multiplex PCR reads through MiXCR, one entry per CDR3 protein. The sample lists about 7,300 distinct CDR3 sequences, just under 70% occurring once. Specimen: naive and transitional (CD45RA+) T cells sorted from blood. The source is a man aged 35 to 55 in good health. Each CDR3 is given with its conserved first and last residue. A D gene is named only where the DNA matches it firmly. A clone size is listed for some rows: how often the clone was seen (once, few, many), or a class if it is expanded.

D,V,J,size,length,CDR3,DNA
NA,TRBV14,TRBJ1-6,NA,13,CASSQEHLSPLHF,TGTGCCAGCAGCCAAGAGCATCTATCACCCCTCCACTTT
TRBD2,TRBV27,TRBJ2-1,NA,16,CASSALASGRGNEQFF,TGTGCCAGCAGTGCCTTGGCTAGCGGGAGAGGAAATGAGCAGTTCTTC
TRBD1,TRBV5-1,TRBJ1-1,NA,17,CASSGGQGGWSNTEAFF,TGCGCCAGCAGCGGAGGACAGGGAGGATGGTCGAACACTGAAGCTTTCTTT
TRBD2,TRBV7-9,TRBJ2-7,NA,15,CASSFGAARGDEQYF,TGTGCCAGCAGCTTTGGGGCTGCCCGGGGGGACGAGCAGTACTTC
NA,TRBV6-4,TRBJ1-4,NA,14,CASSEDSSNEKLFF,TGTGCCAGCAGCGAGGACAGTTCTAATGAAAAACTGTTTTTT
TRBD2,TRBV19,TRBJ2-1,NA,14,CATGGTSFSLEQFF,TGTGCCACCGGCGGGACTAGTTTTAGTCTTGAACAGTTCTTC
NA,TRBV4-1,TRBJ2-1,NA,16,CASSQDPQQGYNEQFF,TGCGCCAGCAGCCAAGATCCCCAGCAGGGTTACAATGAGCAGTTCTTC
NA,TRBV6-5,TRBJ2-3,NA,19,CASSSGGWPPISSTDTQYF,TGTGCCAGCAGTTCTGGCGGATGGCCTCCCATTTCTAGCACAGATACGCAGTATTTT
TRBD1,TRBV20-1,TRBJ2-7,few,15,CSARDPDRVGYEQYF,TGCAGTGCTAGAGACCCGGACAGGGTCGGGTACGAGCAGTACTTC
NA,TRBV11-1,TRBJ1-4,NA,14,CASRAGGSDEKLFF,TGTGCCAGCAGGGCAGGAGGGAGTGATGAAAAACTGTTTTTT
NA,TRBV15,TRBJ2-3,few,14,CATSGRRGRDTQYF,TGTGCCACCAGCGGCCGCCGGGGTCGGGATACGCAGTATTTT
TRBD1,TRBV7-9,TRBJ2-7,NA,16,CASSSAPGTGDYEQYF,TGTGCCAGCAGTTCGGCTCCCGGGACAGGGGACTACGAGCAGTACTTC
NA,TRBV12-3/TRBV12-4,TRBJ1-2,few,13,CASSDRGSDGYTF,TGTGCCAGCAGTGATAGGGGTTCGGATGGCTACACCTTC
NA,TRBV10-1,TRBJ2-2,few,12,CASGTANGELFF,TGCGCCAGCGGGACGGCTAACGGGGAGCTGTTTTTT
NA,TRBV4-1,TRBJ2-7,NA,13,CASSQEQGYEQYF,TGCGCCAGCAGCCAAGAACAGGGCTACGAGCAGTACTTC
NA,TRBV29-1,TRBJ2-1,NA,17,CSVDHRAGDQPRHEQFF,TGCAGCGTTGACCACCGTGCCGGAGACCAACCCAGGCATGAGCAGTTCTTC
TRBD1,TRBV29-1,TRBJ2-7,NA,14,CSVDLDRVGYEQYF,TGCAGCGTTGATTTAGACAGGGTGGGTTACGAGCAGTACTTC